This TCR beta chain is from a study of naive and memory T cell subsets. General study results and limits: TCR transcript changes with activation or differentiation may affect this RNA method.

Trimming took off 0 bases at V and 7 bases at J, with 10 bases between the two ends. This CDR3 comprises 14 residues. An oligonucleotide containing a UMI was ligated to the 3' end of TCR cDNA. This clonotype was seen many times. What it recognizes is unknown. Amplification of ligated cDNA took four PCR rounds with SP2 and nested alpha and beta constant primers. TCRdb re-called the 5' RACE reads through MiXCR, storing one row per CDR3 protein. This sample has around 56,000 distinct CDR3 sequences, with less than 10% found just once. The sequence was collected from a female donor in good health. This chain connects TRBV12-3 or TRBV12-4 to TRBJ2-1; TRBD2 is a possible D gene (6 bases). The DNA of the CDR3 is TGTGCCAGCAGTTTAGCCGCCGGGGGTAATGAGCAGTTCTTC. It codes for CASSLAAGGNEQFF.